A selection of T cell receptor beta chains follows, all from one sample in a study of blood T cell repertoires in COVID-19. Repertoires were generated with immunoSEQ multiplex PCR, while TCRdb's copy carries only in-frame clones and drops some. The repertoire holds 250,000 or so clones, with around 86% as singletons. The material sequenced was PBMCs or T cells enriched from blood (not recorded which). Receptors originate from a woman under 30 who had recovered from COVID-19. The CDR3 runs from the conserved cysteine through the conserved F or W. The D gene is left open where the match is weak. Only part of the rows carry a size: once, few, many, or a class if the clone is expanded.

J gene | V gene | clone size | D gene | CDR3 DNA | CDR3 protein
TRBJ1-5 | TRBV2 | few | TRBD1 | TGTGCCAGCAGCAATCAGGGGGCCGTCCAGCCCCAGCATTTT | CASSNQGAVQPQHF
TRBJ1-5 | TRBV15 | - | TRBD1 | TGTGCCACCAGCAGAGATGAGTGGGACAGGAATCAGCCCCAGCATTTT | CATSRDEWDRNQPQHF
TRBJ2-1 | TRBV3-1/TRBV3-2 | few | TRBD2 | TGTGCCAGCAGCCAGCGTGGGACGGGGGGGGACAAGAATGAGCAGTTCTTC | CASSQRGTGGDKNEQFF
TRBJ2-5 | TRBV2 | - | - | TGTGCCAGCAAAGCGGGCCTTCAGCGAGGGACCCAGTACTTC | CASKAGLQRGTQYF
TRBJ2-7 | TRBV5-5 | - | TRBD2 | TGTGCCAGCAGCTCGGGACTAGCGGCCTCCTACGAGCAGTACTTC | CASSSGLAASYEQYF
TRBJ2-6 | TRBV6-5 | few | - | TGTGCCACCCAGGGGGGCTCTGGGGCCAACGTCCTGACTTTC | CATQGGSGANVLTF
TRBJ2-5 | TRBV5-4 | - | TRBD2 | TGTGCCAGCAGCCGGAGCGGGGGGAAAGAGACCCAGTACTTC | CASSRSGGKETQYF
TRBJ1-3 | TRBV5-4 | - | - | TGTGCCAGCAGCTTGGGTAGTCCCTCTGGAAACACCATATATTTT | CASSLGSPSGNTIYF
TRBJ2-3 | TRBV5-1 | - | TRBD2 | TGCGCCAGCAGCTTGGTTGTCGGGACTAGCCGGCTTCTATCAGAGCCGCAGTATTTT | CASSLVVGTSRLLSEPQYF
TRBJ1-4 | TRBV18 | - | TRBD1 | TGTGCCAGCTCACCGAGTCTAATAAAGGACAGGGGAAATGAAAAACTGTTTTTT | CASSPSLIKDRGNEKLFF
TRBJ2-2 | TRBV4-2 | - | TRBD2 | TGTGCCAGCAGCCAAGAACCTAGCGGGAGGTCGACCGGGGAGCTGTTTTTT | CASSQEPSGRSTGELFF
TRBJ2-1 | TRBV28 | - | TRBD2 | TGTGCCAGCAGTAATTTATGGGAGCCGAGGGGCGGGAGTCCCGGCCATGAGCAGTTCTTC | CASSNLWEPRGGSPGHEQFF
TRBJ1-5 | TRBV6-5 | - | - | TGTGCCAGCAGGGCAGGGCCTCATCAGCCCCAGCATTTT | CASRAGPHQPQHF
TRBJ2-1 | TRBV19 | - | - | TGTGCCAGTAATCCAGGGTTTGGGGATGAGCAGTTCTTC | CASNPGFGDEQFF
TRBJ2-6 | TRBV7-9 | - | TRBD1 | TGTGCCAGCAGCCCCCCGGGACAGGGGTCCTCTGGGGCCAACGTCCTGACTTTC | CASSPPGQGSSGANVLTF
TRBJ2-5 | TRBV30 | once | TRBD2 | TGTGCCTGGAGAACTAGCGGGGGAGAGACCCAGTACTTC | CAWRTSGGETQYF
TRBJ1-2 | TRBV7-8 | - | - | TGTGCCAGCAGCTTAGCGGCGGGGTTTTCGGGGGGAGGCTACACCTTC | CASSLAAGFSGGGYTF
TRBJ2-7 | TRBV7-9 | - | TRBD2 | TGTGCCAGCAGCTTAGAGTTCTTCGGGAGGAGCTCCTACGAGCAGTACTTC | CASSLEFFGRSSYEQYF
TRBJ2-7 | TRBV5-5 | - | - | TGTGCCAGCAGCTTGGGGCAAAACTACGAGCAGTACTTC | CASSLGQNYEQYF
TRBJ2-5 | TRBV11-3 | once | - | TGTGCCAGCAGCTTAGAGGGGGCCTTTGAAGAGACCCAGTACTTC | CASSLEGAFEETQYF
TRBJ1-1 | TRBV7-9 | - | TRBD1 | TGTGCCAGCAGCCAGGGGGGACAGGGTGATGAAGCTTTCTTT | CASSQGGQGDEAFF
TRBJ2-1 | TRBV30 | - | TRBD2 | TGTGCCTGGAGCCAGGGGACTAGCGGGAGGGGGGAGCAGTTCTTC | CAWSQGTSGRGEQFF
TRBJ2-3 | TRBV5-1 | - | TRBD2 | TGCGCCAGCAGCTCCGAGGGCGGGACTAGCATCAGCACAGATACGCAGTATTTT | CASSSEGGTSISTDTQYF
TRBJ2-7 | TRBV25-1 | - | TRBD1 | TGTGCCAGCAGTCTGACAGGGAAATACGAGCAGTACTTC | CASSLTGKYEQYF
TRBJ2-2 | TRBV9 | once | TRBD2 | TGTGCCAGCAGCGTAGTCCCGGGCGGGGGGCCAAACACCGGGGAGCTGTTTTTT | CASSVVPGGGPNTGELFF
TRBJ1-6 | TRBV5-6 | - | TRBD1 | TGTGCCAGCAGTCCGACAGGGAATTCACCCCTCCACTTT | CASSPTGNSPLHF
TRBJ1-2 | TRBV19 | - | - | TGTGCCAGTAGTTCACAGAGGGTATATGGCTACACCTTC | CASSSQRVYGYTF